These T cell receptor beta chains were read from a single sample in a study of radiotherapy plus CTLA-4 blockade in lung cancer. The method was immunoSEQ multiplex PCR; TCRdb's version includes in-frame clones alone and lacks a portion of them. The sample holds about 49,000 clones, 70% to 90% seen once. Sequencing was performed on peripheral blood, taken from a patient treated with radiotherapy plus ipilimumab. These receptors all come from a human donor with non-small cell lung cancer whose response to radiotherapy plus ipilimumab could not be evaluated. Each CDR3 is given with its conserved first and last residue. A D gene is named only where the DNA matches it firmly. Part of the rows lack a size; the others show once, few, many or a class for expanded clones.

. TRBJ2-5 TRBV14 . CASSQEPSNRNQETQYF TGTGCCAGCAGCCAAGAACCCTCGAACAGGAACCAAGAGACCCAGTACTTC
. TRBJ2-1 TRBV7-8 . CASSPAGAGSSYNEQFF TGTGCCAGCAGCCCAGCTGGGGCGGGGAGCTCCTACAATGAGCAGTTCTTC
. TRBJ1-2 TRBV7-8 . CASSSEIANYGYTF TGTGCCAGCAGCTCCGAAATAGCTAACTATGGCTACACCTTC
. TRBJ2-4 TRBV7-5 . CARSPTGGKIAKNIQYF TGTGCCAGAAGCCCGACGGGGGGGAAGATAGCCAAAAACATTCAGTACTTC
. TRBJ1-3 TRBV25-1 . CASSRPGSGNTIYF TGTGCCAGCAGTAGGCCAGGCTCTGGAAACACCATATATTTT
. TRBJ2-1 TRBV27 . CASSHQAYSYNEQFF TGTGCCAGCAGCCATCAGGCTTACTCCTACAATGAGCAGTTCTTC
TRBD1 TRBJ2-2 TRBV11-3 . CASSPAYTHRGTANTGELFF TGTGCCAGCAGCCCGGCCTATACCCACAGGGGTACCGCGAACACCGGGGAGCTGTTTTTT
. TRBJ2-2 TRBV6-4 . CASSDYGSSTGELFF TGTGCCAGCAGTGACTACGGGAGTAGCACCGGGGAGCTGTTTTTT
. TRBJ2-3 TRBV19 . CASSAGTPSTDTQYF TGTGCCAGTAGTGCCGGGACTCCTAGCACAGATACGCAGTATTTT
TRBD1 TRBJ1-3 TRBV9 . CASSPRTGLSGNTIYF TGTGCCAGCAGCCCCCGGACAGGGCTCTCTGGAAACACCATATATTTT
. TRBJ1-2 TRBV7-9 . CASSLNLEQVTNYGYTF TGTGCCAGCAGCCTAAACCTTGAACAGGTCACTAACTATGGCTACACCTTC
. TRBJ2-7 TRBV11-2 . CASSLVGGFYYEQYF TGTGCCAGCAGCTTAGTCGGCGGGTTTTACTACGAGCAGTACTTC
. TRBJ1-1 TRBV7-3 . CASSLTGGGLNTEAFF TGTGCCAGCAGCTTAACTGGGGGGGGGCTTAACACTGAAGCTTTCTTT
. TRBJ2-2 TRBV11-1 . CASSRGDYTGELFF TGTGCCAGCAGCCGCGGGGACTACACCGGGGAGCTGTTTTTT
TRBD1 TRBJ1-2 TRBV6-1 . CASSLGGQGIYGYTF TGTGCCAGCAGTCTGGGGGGACAGGGCATCTATGGCTACACCTTC
TRBD1 TRBJ1-2 TRBV19 . CASSIYPGQRSNYGYTF TGTGCCAGTAGTATCTACCCGGGACAGCGTTCTAACTATGGCTACACCTTC
. TRBJ2-7 TRBV30 . CAWGGTPTYEQYF TGTGCCTGGGGGGGGACTCCAACCTACGAGCAGTACTTC
. TRBJ2-3 TRBV7-2 . CASSLGGLAAGYTQYF TGTGCCAGCAGCTTGGGAGGACTCGCGGCGGGGTATACGCAGTATTTT
. TRBJ1-1 TRBV7-4 . CASSLDRRGFTEAFF TGTGCCAGCAGCTTAGATAGGCGCGGGTTCACTGAAGCTTTCTTT
. TRBJ2-2 TRBV19 . CASTRTGSGQYTGELFF TGTGCCAGTACTCGGACCGGAAGCGGGCAATACACCGGGGAGCTGTTTTTT
. TRBJ2-3 TRBV15 . CATSRGAGTDTQYF TGTGCCACCAGCAGAGGGGCAGGAACAGATACGCAGTATTTT
. TRBJ2-7 TRBV11-2 . CASSFSGGSSYEQYF TGTGCCAGCAGCTTTTCAGGGGGGAGCTCCTACGAGCAGTACTTC
. TRBJ2-7 TRBV30 . CAWSLKSYEQYF TGTGCCTGGAGTCTTAAATCGTACGAGCAGTACTTC
. TRBJ1-1 TRBV9 . CASSADVLIQAGGTEAFF TGTGCCAGCAGCGCCGACGTTTTAATACAAGCAGGAGGCACTGAAGCTTTCTTT
. TRBJ2-7 TRBV5-4 few CASSGGTAQQYF TGTGCCAGCAGCGGGGGGACAGCACAGCAGTACTTC
TRBD2 TRBJ2-7 TRBV28 . CASSVTSGKPLSYEQYF TGTGCCAGCAGTGTGACTAGCGGGAAGCCCTTATCCTACGAGCAGTACTTC
TRBD2 TRBJ2-7 TRBV5-1 . CASSSTGTSGVYEQYF TGCGCCAGCAGCAGTACAGGGACTAGCGGGGTCTACGAGCAGTACTTC
TRBD2 TRBJ2-2 TRBV28 . CASSFVRGYSSGGTGELFF TGTGCCAGCAGTTTCGTTCGCGGATACAGTAGCGGGGGAACCGGGGAGCTGTTTTTT
TRBD1 TRBJ2-6 TRBV7-9 . CASSINRDSRGANVLTF TGTGCCAGCAGCATCAACCGGGACAGTAGAGGGGCCAACGTCCTGACTTTC
TRBD2 TRBJ2-7 TRBV5-1 . CASSLEAGGTYEQYF TGCGCCAGCAGCTTGGAGGCGGGAGGGACCTACGAGCAGTACTTC
TRBD2 TRBJ2-4 TRBV10-3 . CAISTGGGKNIQYF TGTGCCATCAGTACCGGGGGGGGCAAAAACATTCAGTACTTC